This T cell receptor beta chain stems from a study of beta chain features in type 1 diabetes. The study, taken as a whole, reports: Moderate but significant shortening of TCRB CDR3s was recorded in all four CD4+ subsets from Type 1 diabetes patients.

The length of the CDR3 is 15 residues. Germline CDR1 and CDR2: LGHNA and YNFKEQ. V lost 4 bases and J lost 5; bases outside the gene matches: 5. On this clone itself: Its antigen is undetermined.

Every isolated RNA sample was fully reverse transcribed, so sequencing captured expressed TCRB transcripts. Sequenced by immunoSEQ multiplex PCR; TCRdb stores in-frame clones only, minus some. The sample has fewer than 300,000 clones, roughly 10% seen once; the top ten hold around 0.018%. The specimen was naive CD4+ T cells from blood. The V gene is TRBV4-2, the J gene TRBJ2-2, with 9 bases identical to TRBD2. This TCR came from a man aged 25-45 years with type 1 diabetes. The DNA of the CDR3 is TGTGCCAGCAGCCCCTCAAGCGGGGGGACCGGGGAGCTGTTTTTT. Encoded protein: CASSPSSGGTGELFF.